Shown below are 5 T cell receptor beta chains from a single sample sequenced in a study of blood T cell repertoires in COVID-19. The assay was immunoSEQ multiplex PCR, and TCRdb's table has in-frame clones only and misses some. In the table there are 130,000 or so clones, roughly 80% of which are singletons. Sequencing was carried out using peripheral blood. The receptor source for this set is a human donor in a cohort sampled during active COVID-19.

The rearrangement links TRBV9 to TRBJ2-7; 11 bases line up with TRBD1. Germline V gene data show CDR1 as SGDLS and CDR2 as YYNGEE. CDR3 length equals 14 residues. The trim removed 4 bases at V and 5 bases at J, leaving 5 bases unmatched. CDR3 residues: CASSPWTGGNEQYF. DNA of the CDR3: TGTGCCAGCAGCCCATGGACAGGGGGCAACGAGCAGTACTTC.

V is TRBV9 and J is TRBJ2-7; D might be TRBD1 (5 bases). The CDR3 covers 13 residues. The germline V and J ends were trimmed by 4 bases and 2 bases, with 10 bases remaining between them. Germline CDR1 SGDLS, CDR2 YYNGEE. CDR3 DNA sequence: TGTGCCAGCAGCACCGGACATCCCTACGAGCAGTACTTC. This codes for CASSTGHPYEQYF.

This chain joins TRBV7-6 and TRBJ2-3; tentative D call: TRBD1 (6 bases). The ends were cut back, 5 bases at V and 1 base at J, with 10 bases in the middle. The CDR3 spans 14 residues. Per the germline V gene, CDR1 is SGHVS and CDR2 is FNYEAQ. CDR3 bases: TGTGCCAGCAGCCCCCCAGGGGGCACAGATACGCAGTATTTT. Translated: CASSPPGGTDTQYF.

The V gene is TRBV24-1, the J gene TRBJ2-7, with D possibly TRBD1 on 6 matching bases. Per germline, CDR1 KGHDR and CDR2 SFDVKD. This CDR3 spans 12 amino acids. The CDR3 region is CATPGQSYEQYF. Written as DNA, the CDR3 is TGTGCTACCCCCGGACAGTCCTACGAGCAGTACTTC.

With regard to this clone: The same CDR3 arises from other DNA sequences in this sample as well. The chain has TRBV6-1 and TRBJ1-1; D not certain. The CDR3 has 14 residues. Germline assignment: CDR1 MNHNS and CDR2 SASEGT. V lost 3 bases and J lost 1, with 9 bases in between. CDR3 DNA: TGTGCCAGCAGTGATCCCGGGAGGAACACTGAAGCTTTCTTT. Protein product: CASSDPGRNTEAFF.